This TCR beta chain was captured by sequencing in a study of cytomegalovirus exposure and HLA in healthy donors (dated by TCRdb to the late 2010s). Regarding the complete study: An earlier analysis of approximately 600 of the donors reported approximately 290 Gb of sequence data and 100 million to 130 million unique TCR beta sequences from about 200 million T cells. The aim of the study was to test whether cataloging public T cell receptors could identify signatures of past pathogen exposure. A separate validation cohort of 90 to 150 different subjects was used in addition to the 666-subject first cohort. Among some 400 genotyped donors of the cohort, an average of roughly 230,000 unique TCR beta nucleotide sequences was sequenced per donor, of which about 18% were non-productive. All discovery cohort repertoires had been generated using a single sequencing platform. Several DR-DQ haplotypes were treated as single units for association and clustering because of strong linkage in the cohort. Donor age, sex, ethnicity and CMV serostatus were compiled together with the repertoire data. HLA typing covered class I and class II loci at four-digit resolution. Of the roughly 400 genotyped donors, around 81% fell in the genetic ancestry cluster associated with self-reported Caucasian donors. To predict cytomegalovirus infection status, the study combined high-throughput TCR immunosequencing, statistical association of individual TCRs with disease status, and machine learning. Typing coverage varied by locus: 629-630 donors for A, B, C, DRB1 and DQB1; approximately 500 for DQA1; approximately 610 for DPA1; approximately 450 for DPB1. To study patterns of TCR occurrence, a later analysis re-analyzed previously published TCR beta repertoires from around 660 donors and added high-resolution HLA genotyping. An earlier analysis of approximately 580 of the donors used high-throughput TCR beta sequencing to judge whether each TCR beta V gene segment behaved as functional or pseudogenic. In a later genetic analysis, genome-wide SNP genotypes for about three fifths of the 666 donors were used, and that subset was treated as a discovery cohort. About 280 gigabases of sequencing data and around 88 million unique TCR sequences made up an early release that covered approximately 620 HLA-typed donors. The T cell repertoires of under 750 subjects were profiled by immunosequencing and related to cytomegalovirus serostatus. In the later analysis, no new phenotypic data were used to find candidate immune exposures; instead, reliance was placed on TCR beta sequences and their occurrence across donors. Overall study results and their limits: An association between a missense DCLRE1C variant and V-gene and J-gene trimming of TCR beta chains was found in a later genetic analysis and replicated in an independent cohort. A later analysis reported that several top co-occurrence clusters appeared linked to parvovirus B19, influenza, CMV and Epstein-Barr virus. Strong co-occurrence of HLA alleles, especially DR and DQ, made assigning TCR associations to individual alleles difficult. The earlier analysis of about 600 of the donors excluded roughly 17 rarely observed V segments, including chromosome 9 orphons, because counts were too low. Roughly uniform sequencing depth across donors was assumed in presence/absence analyses, although this assumption may not hold. A total of 150 to 200 TCR beta chains were listed by the study as associated with cytomegalovirus. A cluster of highly shared sequence variants was judged likely to be a technical artifact of the sequencing pipeline. In an earlier analysis of 587 of the donors, most TCR beta V segments appeared in productive rearrangements about 87% or about 30% of the time, broadly matching IMGT annotations. This cohort had only TCR beta chains sequenced, and the lack of alpha or paired-chain data limited which features could be detected. While some public TCRs were present in many individuals, most TCR sequences turned up only very rarely across donors. Cytomegalovirus status was reported to be diagnosed by the classifier with high specificity and sensitivity in both the original and validation cohorts. It was suggested by the authors that the approach could potentially be generalized to other disease states and immunological phenotypes. Compared with the roughly 710-donor mean, donors in an Asian-associated ancestry cluster had fewer N-insertions in productive TCRs, according to a later genetic analysis. In a later analysis, HLA-associated TCR beta chains were found to be more clonally expanded and to have lower generation probabilities than equally common non-associated chains. A further reported finding was that TCR beta sequences accurately predicted the HLA-A and HLA-B alleles for most subjects in the first cohort. Correlated functional status among segregating V segments might be attributable to linkage disequilibrium, but an unknown experimental factor could not be ruled out. In a later analysis, most CMV-associated TCR beta chains were found to appear HLA-restricted, with HLA associations seemingly driven largely by CMV exposure. The only immune exposure information available for the cohort was CMV serostatus. Because HLA typing was unavailable for some donors at each locus, only the typed subset was used in association tests. In a later analysis, TCR association rates were found to vary across HLA loci, with the most associated TCRs seen for DRB1 alleles and the fewest for HLA-C alleles. In vitro tests confirmed that a few of the cytomegalovirus-associated TCR beta chains recognize cytomegalovirus antigens. Some IMGT-functional V segments, including TRBV6-2 and TRBV6-3, could not be distinguished by the 87-base-pair reads and were therefore excluded. In a later analysis, some 18,000 TCR beta sequences were associated with specific HLA alleles at a false discovery rate of 0.05.

Libraries were built with the immunoSEQ multiplex PCR assay. For the multiplex PCR, a mixture combining 60 forward primers for TCR Vbeta segments and 13 reverse primers for TCR Jbeta segments was used. The CDR3 region of rearranged TCR beta genes was amplified from genomic DNA by a multiplex PCR assay. On the Illumina HiSeq System, the amplified TCR beta libraries were sequenced as 87-base-pair reads. The study's processing was this. Across the 600 to 700 repertoires, a later analysis counted roughly 84 million unique TCR beta chains, 9.5 million to 12 million of which were shared by at least two donors. To remove PCR and sequencing errors, raw reads were error-corrected and collapsed into unique sequences using a nearest-neighbor algorithm that merged closely related sequences. To assign V, D and J gene segments, CDR3 sequences were aligned to IMGT reference sequences. For a sequence to be retained, a match of at least six nucleotides was required to both a V gene segment and a J gene segment. Rearrangements were classified as productive when the CDR3 lacked stop codons and remained in frame with V and J, and all other rearrangements were classified as non-productive. CDR3 was defined according to IMGT convention as the region running from the second conserved V-encoded cysteine to the conserved J-encoded phenylalanine. The earlier analysis of about 500 of the donors excluded sequences that lacked an unambiguous match to a single V gene segment. In an earlier analysis of 450 to 750 of the donors, a V segment was called functional when productive rearrangements were above 56.7%, and segregating when the standard deviation between donors exceeded 5%. A statistical classification framework was built to diagnose cytomegalovirus status from the catalog of TCR beta chain sequences. In a later analysis, TCR nucleotide sequences were compared against IMGT/GENE-DB human TR gene sequences so that V and J genes could be assigned. In a later analysis, CDR3 sequences and most-parsimonious VDJ recombination scenarios were assigned using the TCRdist pipeline. A later analysis defined each TCR beta chain by its CDR3 amino acid sequence plus V-gene family, and excluded reads lacking a unique V-gene family. To address suspected cross-contamination and a sequencing artifact, a later analysis removed roughly 640 highly shared, low-generation-probability nucleotide sequences. In a later analysis, a clonal expansion index was calculated for each public chain from normalized within-repertoire ranks of inferred template counts. In a later analysis, generation probabilities were computed using a VDJ recombination model fitted to out-of-frame rearrangements, and the results were checked against IGoR. A later analysis scored TCR-TCR, TCR-HLA and TCR-CMV co-occurrence with hypergeometric tests, applying a repertoire-size bias correction to TCR pairs. In a later analysis, false discovery rates were estimated by permuting HLA or CMV assignments 20 times. In a later analysis, co-occurring TCRs were grouped using DBSCAN, with TCRdist sequence similarity added in when clustering inside HLA-allele-positive subsets. Co-occurrence clustering excluded repertoires with fewer than 30,000 or more than 120,000 public chains, plus five with anomalous nucleotide sharing. The clones in this table, taken by TCRdb from immuneACCESS, are in-frame only. Not every clone is retained; where verified, under half of the shortfall comes from an unresolved V gene, and the cause of the rest is unknown. That table furnishes V, J and clone size, whereas the DNA furnished D and trimming. The sample data list approximately 140,000 clones, and around 81% of these were observed just once. The ten top clones hold 0.7% of the sample.

A remark on this clone: The antigen it binds to is not known. Within one base of it there is no much larger clone, and no base qualities were kept.

The germline V gene specifies SGHRS as CDR1 and YFSETQ as CDR2. Including the terminal cysteine and phenylalanine, the CDR3 comprises 17 residues. Only the CDR3 part of the read is kept: 51 bases, read in frame from the first base. Clipping removes 4 bases from V and 2 bases from J, with 6 as the unmatched junction base count. The cohort was made up of approximately 700 healthy bone marrow donors. At the time of sampling, all cohort members were nominally healthy, though unrecorded immune exposures were likely present. The donor was CMV seronegative and belonged to the group of around 400 seronegative cohort members. Each donor provided a peripheral blood sample, and peripheral blood mononuclear cells were used for TCR beta sequencing. The Qiagen DNeasy Blood Extraction Kit was used to extract genomic DNA from the blood cell samples.

This receptor was obtained from a man aged 18 to 35 in good health and CMV-seronegative. What was sequenced was PBMCs. The sequence links TRBV5-1 to TRBJ2-5; 15 central bases correspond to TRBD2. The CDR3 protein sequence reads: CASSPRGLAGGQETQYF. The nucleotide sequence reads TGCGCCAGCAGCCCACGAGGACTAGCGGGGGGGCAAGAGACCCAGTACTTC.